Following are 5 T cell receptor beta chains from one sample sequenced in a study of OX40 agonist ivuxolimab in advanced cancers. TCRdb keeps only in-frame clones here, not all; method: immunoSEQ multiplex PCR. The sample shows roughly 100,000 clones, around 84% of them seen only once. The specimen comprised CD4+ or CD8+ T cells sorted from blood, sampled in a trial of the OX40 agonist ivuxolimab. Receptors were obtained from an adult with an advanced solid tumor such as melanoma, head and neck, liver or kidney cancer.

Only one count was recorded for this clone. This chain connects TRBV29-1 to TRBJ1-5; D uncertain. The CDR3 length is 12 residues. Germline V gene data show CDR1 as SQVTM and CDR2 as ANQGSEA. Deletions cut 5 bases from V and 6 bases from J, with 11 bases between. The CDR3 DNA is TGCAGCGTTTCTGGCGAAGGTCAGCCCCAGCATTTT. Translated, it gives CSVSGEGQPQHF.

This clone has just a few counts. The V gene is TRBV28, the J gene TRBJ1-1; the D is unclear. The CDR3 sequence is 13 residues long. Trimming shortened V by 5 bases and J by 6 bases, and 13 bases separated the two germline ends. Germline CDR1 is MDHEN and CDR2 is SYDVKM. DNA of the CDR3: TGTGCCAGCAGTACGGTCCCGGGTGCTGAAGCTTTCTTT. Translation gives CASSTVPGAEAFF.

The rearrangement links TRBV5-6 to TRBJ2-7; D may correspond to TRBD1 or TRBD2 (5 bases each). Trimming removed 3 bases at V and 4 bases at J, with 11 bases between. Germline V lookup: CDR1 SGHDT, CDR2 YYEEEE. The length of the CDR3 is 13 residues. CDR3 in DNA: TGTGCCAGCAGCTGGGACGGAACTTACGAGCAGTACTTC. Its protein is CASSWDGTYEQYF.

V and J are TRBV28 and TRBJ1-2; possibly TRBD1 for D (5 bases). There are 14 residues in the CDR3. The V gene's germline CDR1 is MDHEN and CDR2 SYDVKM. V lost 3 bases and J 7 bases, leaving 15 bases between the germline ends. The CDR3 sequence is CASSLGRDMAGYTF. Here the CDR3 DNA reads TGTGCCAGCAGTTTGGGCAGGGATATGGCTGGCTACACCTTC.

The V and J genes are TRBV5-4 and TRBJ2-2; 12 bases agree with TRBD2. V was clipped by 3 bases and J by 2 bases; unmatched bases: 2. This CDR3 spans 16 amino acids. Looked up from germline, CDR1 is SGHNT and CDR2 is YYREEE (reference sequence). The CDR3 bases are TGTGCCAGCAGCTGGGGACTAGCGGGTAACACCGGGGAGCTGTTTTTT. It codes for CASSWGLAGNTGELFF.